This T cell receptor (beta chain) comes out of a study of shared clonotypes between healthy human individuals. In the study overall: CD4 naive and CD4 memory each took three plates per donor, while CD8 naive took two and CD8 memory one.

Findings of the study overall: Of the naive CD4 clonotypes, roughly 5.2% were shared across a few donors.

As defined, naive CD8 cells were CD45RO-negative and positively selected for CCR7, with terminally differentiated effector memory CD45RA+ cells excluded. All participating donors were Caucasian adults from Nashville, Tennessee. In regard to this clone: Antigen unknown.

Sequenced by immunoSEQ multiplex PCR; TCRdb stores in-frame clones only, minus some. The repertoire holds around 1.9 million clones, with 93% as singletons. Sequencing input: naive CD8+ T cells from PBMCs. The TCR originated in a man younger than 35 in good health. Some clones in this sample may be carry-over from other donors' samples.

The CDR3 sequence: CASSDPRGDPQETQYF. In nucleotides, the CDR3 is TGTGCCAGCAGCGACCCCCGGGGCGATCCTCAAGAGACCCAGTACTTC. The J gene is TRBJ2-5, the V gene TRBV2; D tentatively fits TRBD1 or TRBD2 (5 bases each). V was shortened by 6 bases and J by 2 bases, with 19 bases between the two germline ends. Looked up from germline, CDR1 is SNHLY and CDR2 is FYNNEI. The CDR3 spans 16 residues.